The 30 T cell receptor beta chains given below trace back to one sample, sequenced in a study of blood T cell repertoires in COVID-19. The method was immunoSEQ multiplex PCR; TCRdb's version includes in-frame clones alone and lacks a portion of them. Found here are fewer than 300,000 clones, 91% of them singletons; the top ten hold 2.2%. Sequenced sample: peripheral blood. The receptors stem from a young woman with COVID-19, enrolled during active disease.

V and J are TRBV3-1 (or the pseudogene TRBV3-2) and TRBJ2-2; TRBD2 aligns across 9 bases. CDR1 is LGHDT, CDR2 YNNKEL, per germline (reference sequence). This CDR3 comprises 18 residues. V lost 4 bases to trimming and J lost 5 bases; unmatched junction nucleotides: 14. CDR3 sequence: CASSPWGVREGRTGELFF. The CDR3 DNA reads TGTGCCAGCAGCCCGTGGGGCGTGCGGGAGGGCCGTACCGGGGAGCTGTTTTTT.

This clone was found a few times. J is TRBJ2-3 and V is TRBV28, with TRBD1 matching over 7 bases. V shed 5 bases, J shed 3 bases, and the junction held 5 bases outside the gene matches. This CDR3 has 14 residues. The germline V gene has CDR1 MDHEN and CDR2 SYDVKM. The CDR3 protein is CASSADRETDTQYF. Here the CDR3 DNA reads TGTGCCAGCAGTGCCGACAGGGAAACAGATACGCAGTATTTT.

V gene TRBV7-3 combines with J gene TRBJ2-1; 11 bases fit TRBD2. Trimming removed 5 bases from V and 6 bases from J; junction bases left unmatched: 3. Germline lookup yields CDR1 SGHTA and CDR2 FQGTGA. The CDR3 totals 14 residues. The CDR3 coding sequence is TGTGCCAGCAGCACTAGCGGGAGCTCCAATGAGCAGTTCTTC. It yields the protein CASSTSGSSNEQFF.

V is TRBV27 and J is TRBJ1-5, with a possible D match to TRBD1 (6 bases). CDR1 MNHEY and CDR2 SMNVEV come from the germline V gene (reference sequence). CDR3 length: 15 amino acids. The V gene lost 3 bases and the J gene lost 3 bases, with 12 bases spanning the gap. CDR3 sequence: CASSLVQGVNQPQHF. DNA for the CDR3: TGTGCCAGCAGTTTGGTACAGGGAGTCAATCAGCCCCAGCATTTT.

CDR3 sequence: CASKISRENGYTF. Here the CDR3 DNA reads TGTGCCAGCAAAATTTCTCGGGAGAACGGCTACACCTTC. The rearrangement joins TRBV2 to TRBJ1-2; D gene unclear. Germline CDR1 is SNHLY and CDR2 is FYNNEI. V dropped 7 bases and J dropped 8 bases, with 17 bases sitting between them. The CDR3 totals 13 residues.

The chain is built from TRBV28 and TRBJ1-5, with 8 bases aligning to TRBD1. The CDR3 consists of 17 residues. Trimming took 5 bases from V and 0 from J; bases not matched to a gene: 9. Germline V gene data show CDR1 as MDHEN and CDR2 as SYDVKM. CDR3 in amino acids: CASSTPGTGNSNQPQHF. The CDR3, as DNA: TGTGCCAGCAGTACTCCCGGGACAGGAAATAGCAATCAGCCCCAGCATTTT.

This chain uses TRBV19 with TRBJ1-5, with 8 bases matching TRBD1. CDR1 is LNHDA, CDR2 SQIVND, per germline (reference sequence). The junction had 5 bases not matched to a gene; V was cut back by 7 bases and J by 3 bases. This CDR3 has 14 amino acids. This CDR3 reads CASMRTGSNQPQHF. DNA of the CDR3: TGTGCCAGTATGCGGACAGGGTCCAATCAGCCCCAGCATTTT.

This chain links TRBV14 with TRBJ1-3, with D hard to call. The V gene lost 1 base and the J gene lost 3 bases, with 13 bases spanning the gap. Germline V gene data show CDR1 as SGHDN and CDR2 as FVKESK. CDR3 length equals 16 residues. CDR3 nucleotides: TGTGCCAGCAGCCAAGTGCGGGGTGGAAATGGAAACACCATATATTTT. Encoded protein: CASSQVRGGNGNTIYF.

Regarding this clone: The same CDR3 can be traced to other DNA sequences in this sample. This sequence joins TRBV9 and TRBJ1-3, with unresolved D. The ends were cut back, 0 bases at V and 0 bases at J, with 10 bases in the middle. CDR1 is SGDLS and CDR2 is YYNGEE in the germline V gene. This CDR3 region has 16 residues. The CDR3 DNA reads as TGTGCCAGCAGCGTAGGAACCGAGGTCTCTGGAAACACCATATATTTT. It yields the protein CASSVGTEVSGNTIYF. Full variable domain (outside the CDR3, taken from reference TRBV9 and TRBJ1-3): DSGVTQTPKHLITATGQRVTLRCSPRSGDLSVYWYQQSLDQGLQFLIQYYNGEERAKGNILERFSAQQFPDLHSELNLSSLELGDSALYFCASSVGTEVSGNTIYFGEGSWLTVV.

The chain joins TRBV5-1 to TRBJ2-3; 9 bases line up with TRBD2. In germline, CDR1 is SGHRS, CDR2 YFSETQ. V gave up 4 bases and J gave up 6 bases; unmatched junction bases: 9. The CDR3 extends over 15 amino acids. The CDR3, as DNA: TGCGCCAGCAGCACGGGACTAGCTATTTCCGATACGCAGTATTTT. Its translation: CASSTGLAISDTQYF.

This rearrangement joins TRBV3-1 (or the pseudogene TRBV3-2) to TRBJ2-7; TRBD2 might be the D (5 bases). The V and J ends lost 6 bases and 6 bases respectively, with 9 bases between them. Germline V lookup: CDR1 LGHDT, CDR2 YNNKEL (reference sequence). There are 11 residues in the CDR3. The CDR3 nucleotides read TGTGCCAGCAGGTCTAGCTTCGAGCAGTACTTC. Its translation: CASRSSFEQYF.

This rearrangement joins TRBV12-3 or TRBV12-4 to TRBJ1-2; D gene uncertain. This CDR3 has 13 amino acids. The V gene lost 3 bases and the J gene lost 11 bases, with 16 bases spanning the gap. The CDR3 is CASSFGPHARYTF. The CDR3 DNA reads TGTGCCAGCAGTTTTGGCCCCCATGCCCGTTACACCTTC.

The rearrangement joins TRBV11-3 to TRBJ1-6, with TRBD1 matching 10 bases. The CDR3 length is 18 residues. Germline V CDR1 and CDR2: SGHNT, YENEEA. CDR3 protein: CAKLRQGAFQYYNSPLHF. CDR3 DNA: TGTGCTAAGCTTCGACAGGGGGCGTTTCAGTACTATAATTCACCCCTCCACTTT.

V is TRBV28 and J is TRBJ2-1, with TRBD2 identical over 8 bases. The CDR3 is 14 amino acids. J lost 4 bases, V lost 5 bases, and 4 bases had no gene match. Looked up from germline, CDR1 is MDHEN and CDR2 is SYDVKM. The DNA for the CDR3 is TGTGCCAGCAGTCTGGGACTAGTGTACAATGAGCAGTTCTTC. Protein: CASSLGLVYNEQFF.

The V call is TRBV5-1, the J call TRBJ2-1, with 10 bases identical to TRBD2. The ends lost 0 bases at V and 7 bases at J; junction bases unmatched: 4. CDR3 length: 15 amino acids. Germline CDR1 SGHRS, CDR2 YFSETQ. The CDR3 DNA sequence: TGCGCCAGCAGCTTGGATACAGCGGGAGGGAATGAGCAGTTCTTC. Translation: CASSLDTAGGNEQFF.

This chain connects TRBV29-1 to TRBJ1-2; 7 bases line up with TRBD1. V shed 6 bases and J 4 bases; nucleotides not matched to a gene: 8. Per germline, CDR1 SQVTM and CDR2 ANQGSEA. The CDR3 consists of 13 residues. Written as DNA, the CDR3 is TGCAGCGTGGGAACAGGGGCTGGCTATGGCTACACCTTC. Translation: CSVGTGAGYGYTF.

The chain recombines TRBV2 with TRBJ1-1; 8 bases map to TRBD1. V lost 7 bases and J lost 0; bases outside the gene matches: 4. The CDR3 contains 14 residues. CDR1 is SNHLY and CDR2 is FYNNEI in the germline V gene. CDR3 in DNA: TGTGCCAGCAACACAGGGGGAATGAACACTGAAGCTTTCTTT. This translates into CASNTGGMNTEAFF. Using reference TRBV2 and TRBJ1-1 for the parts outside the CDR3, the full variable domain is EPEVTQTPSHQVTQMGQEVILRCVPISNHLYFYWYRQILGQKVEFLVSFYNNEISEKSEIFDDQFSVERPDGSNFTLKIRSTKLEDSAMYFCASNTGGMNTEAFFGQGTRLTVV.

The chain recombines TRBV5-6 with TRBJ2-1; 7 positions match TRBD1. V shed 2 bases, J shed 3 bases, and the junction held 8 bases outside the gene matches. The CDR3 consists of 16 residues. CDR1 is SGHDT, CDR2 YYEEEE, per germline. CDR3 in amino acids: CASSFRGGSNYNEQFF. Written as DNA, the CDR3 is TGTGCCAGCAGCTTTAGAGGGGGCTCTAACTACAATGAGCAGTTCTTC.

The gene calls are TRBV5-5 and TRBJ2-6; weak D call: TRBD1 (6 bases). This CDR3 comprises 17 residues. Germline CDR1 and CDR2: SGHKS and YYEKEE (reference sequence). Trimming shortened V by 0 bases and J by 4 bases, and 14 bases separated the two germline ends. CDR3 residues: CASSLATGLTGANVLTF. The CDR3 DNA sequence: TGTGCCAGCAGCTTGGCTACAGGGTTGACAGGGGCCAACGTCCTGACTTTC. Full variable domain (rest looked up from reference TRBV5-5 and TRBJ2-6): DAGVTQSPTHLIKTRGQQVTLRCSPISGHKSVSWYQQVLGQGPQFIFQYYEKEERGRGNFPDRFSARQFPNYSSELNVNALLLGDSALYLCASSLATGLTGANVLTFGAGSRLTVL.

The gene calls are TRBV5-5 and TRBJ1-4, with D possibly matching TRBD1 (6 bases). The CDR3 extends over 16 amino acids. CDR1 and CDR2 from the germline V gene are SGHKS and YYEKEE (reference sequence). V shed 2 bases and J shed 0 bases, with 11 bases lying between them. CDR3 in amino acids: CASSFTGSSTNEKLFF. CDR3 DNA sequence: TGTGCCAGCAGCTTTACAGGGTCCTCAACTAATGAAAAACTGTTTTTT.

The chain combines TRBV3-1 (or the pseudogene TRBV3-2) with TRBJ1-3; 8 bases match TRBD1. V shed 4 bases and J 4 bases; nucleotides not matched to a gene: 3. Germline CDR1 reads LGHDT; CDR2 reads YNNKEL (reference sequence). CDR3 length: 14 amino acids. CDR3 bases: TGTGCCAGCAGCCCGACAGGGGAAGGAAACACCATATATTTT. Its translation: CASSPTGEGNTIYF.

The gene calls are TRBV4-2 and TRBJ2-1; the D gene is possibly TRBD2 (5 bases). CDR3 length equals 15 residues. With 4 bases removed from V and 0 bases from J, the gap between germline ends came to 10 bases. Germline V gene lookup returns CDR1 LGHNA and CDR2 YNFKEQ. The CDR3 sequence: CASSPERNSYNEQFF. The CDR3 DNA reads TGTGCCAGCAGCCCCGAGCGGAACTCCTACAATGAGCAGTTCTTC.

The chain combines TRBV7-6 with TRBJ2-1; TRBD1 is a possible D gene (5 bases). Looked up from germline, CDR1 is SGHVS and CDR2 is FNYEAQ. The CDR3 spans 16 residues. V shed 0 bases and J shed 2 bases, with 11 bases lying between them. The CDR3 region has the DNA TGTGCCAGCAGCTTAGCGGGTCAGGGCCCCTACAATGAGCAGTTCTTC. Amino acid sequence: CASSLAGQGPYNEQFF. The variable domain in full, completed from reference TRBV7-6 and TRBJ2-1, reads GAGVSQSPRYKVTKRGQDVALRCDPISGHVSLYWYRQALGQGPEFLTYFNYEAQQDKSGLPNDRFSAERPEGSISTLTIQRTEQRDSAMYRCASSLAGQGPYNEQFFGPGTRLTVL.

CDR3 region: CASSFLRGANEKLFF. CDR3 DNA sequence: TGTGCCAGCAGTTTCCTCCGGGGGGCTAATGAAAAACTGTTTTTT. The chain recombines TRBV28 with TRBJ1-4, with D perhaps matching TRBD1 (5 bases). This CDR3 has 15 residues. V gave up 3 bases and J gave up 3 bases, with 11 bases separating them. CDR1 and CDR2 (germline): MDHEN, SYDVKM.

The chain joins TRBV5-8 to TRBJ1-4, with 7 positions matching TRBD1. Trimming cost V 2 bases and J 13 bases; bases outside gene matches: 5. The CDR3 is 12 residues long. Germline V gives CDR1 SGHTS, CDR2 YDEGEE. The CDR3 reads CASSFYQGGLFF. CDR3 DNA: TGTGCCAGCAGCTTTTACCAGGGGGGACTGTTTTTT.

The rearrangement links TRBV19 to TRBJ1-5, with 9 positions matching TRBD1. Germline trimming cut 4 bases from V and 3 bases from J; bases unmatched to any gene: 7. The CDR3 loop spans 16 amino acids. In germline, CDR1 is LNHDA, CDR2 SQIVND (reference sequence). The CDR3 region is CASSTRQGDNNQPQHF. The CDR3 bases are TGTGCCAGTAGTACCCGACAGGGGGATAACAATCAGCCCCAGCATTTT.

About this clone itself: An end of the junction differs from the germline gene, which may be a read error. The V gene is TRBV5-1, the J gene TRBJ2-7, with 7 bases identical to TRBD2. CDR3 length equals 14 residues. Germline V CDR1 and CDR2: SGHRS, YFSETQ. The CDR3 loop reads CASSLGGSSNEQYF. The CDR3 DNA follows: TGCGCCAGCAGCTTAGGCGGGAGCTCCAACGAGCAGTACTTC.

The chain combines TRBV11-2 with TRBJ2-7; a possible D gene is TRBD1 (6 bases). Germline CDR1 reads SGHAT; CDR2 reads FQNNGV. Trimming took 1 base from V and 3 from J, leaving 19 bases between them. This CDR3 contains 17 residues. CDR3 nucleotides: TGTGCCAGCAGCTTAGGGCGGTACAGGGCAACGCACTACGAGCAGTACTTC. It is translated as CASSLGRYRATHYEQYF.

The chain couples TRBV7-2 to TRBJ2-1; D remains unclear. V was clipped by 3 bases and J by 6 bases, with 6 bases between them. The CDR3 is made up of 12 amino acids. CDR1 SGHTA and CDR2 FQGNSA come from the germline V gene. The CDR3: CASSFRVNEQFF. The CDR3 DNA follows: TGTGCCAGCAGCTTTCGGGTCAATGAGCAGTTCTTC.

This sequence joins TRBV25-1 and TRBJ1-2; TRBD1 is a possible D gene (6 bases). Germline CDR1 MGHDK, CDR2 SYGVNS. Trimming removed 1 base at V and 5 bases at J, with 11 bases between. This CDR3 is built from 14 residues. CDR3 residues: CASSESGTGYGYTF. The CDR3 DNA reads TGTGCCAGCAGTGAATCGGGTACAGGGTATGGCTACACCTTC.